This TCR beta chain was retrieved from a study of blood T cell repertoires in COVID-19. Study-wide background: Acute and convalescent COVID-19 specimens originated in the United States, Italy and Spain. T cells, B-cell-depleted T cells, or PBMCs supplied cDNA or gDNA.

This CDR3 is 14 amino acids long. V gave up 3 bases and J gave up 6 bases; unmatched junction bases: 6. Germline CDR1 reads MDHEN; CDR2 reads SYDVKM. Assay: immunoSEQ multiplex PCR; the TCRdb copy retains only in-frame clones and omits some. Of roughly 40,000 clones in the sample, about 86% were seen once. The receptor's source is a man between 65 and 85 years old with acute or convalescent COVID-19. The sample comprised peripheral blood. The rearrangement joins TRBV28 to TRBJ2-7; 9 nucleotides agree with TRBD1. The CDR3 loop reads CASSFRTGVAEQYF. CDR3 DNA: TGTGCCAGCAGTTTCAGGACAGGGGTTGCCGAGCAGTACTTC.